The next 20 T cell receptor beta chains were all read from a single sample in a study of cytomegalovirus exposure and HLA in healthy donors. The PCR had 60 Vbeta and 13 Jbeta primers. Profiling relied on immunoSEQ multiplex PCR, and the TCRdb table lists in-frame clones only, not all of them. This sample has some 140,000 clones, with roughly three quarters found just once. Sequenced material: PBMCs. These receptors all come from a female donor in good health and CMV-seronegative.

This chain uses TRBV7-9 with TRBJ2-5, with D possibly TRBD1 on 6 matching bases. The tail of the sequence fits TRBJ2-7 better, so the J call may be wrong. The CDR3 totals 12 residues. The V gene's germline CDR1 is SEHNR and CDR2 FQNEAQ (reference sequence). CDR3 region: CASSMTGDEQYF. DNA for the CDR3: TGTGCCAGCAGCATGACAGGCGACGAGCAGTACTTC.

The CDR3 nucleotides are TGTGCCAGCAGCCGGAATAGCGGGGGGGCGGGAGATACGCAGTATTTT. As protein: CASSRNSGGAGDTQYF. J is TRBJ2-3 and V is TRBV7-3; 11 bases are shared with TRBD2. Germline values: CDR1 SGHTA, CDR2 FQGTGA. The V gene end was trimmed by 5 bases and the J gene end by 5 bases; junction bases not matched to a gene: 9. The CDR3 has 16 amino acids.

This clone was detected a few times. V is TRBV2 and J is TRBJ1-5; TRBD1 aligns across 10 bases. Germline trimming cut 1 base from V and 5 bases from J; bases unmatched to any gene: 2. CDR3 length equals 15 residues. Germline CDR1 and CDR2: SNHLY and FYNNEI. In DNA form, the CDR3 reads TGTGCCAGCAGTGAAGAGGGACAGGGGTATCAGCCCCAGCATTTT. Translating gives CASSEEGQGYQPQHF.

The V call is TRBV5-1, the J call TRBJ1-1, with 8 bases identical to TRBD1. This CDR3 has 14 amino acids. The ends lost 0 bases at V and 7 bases at J; junction bases unmatched: 5. Germline values: CDR1 SGHRS, CDR2 YFSETQ. CDR3 loop: CASSLAVTGGEAFF. The DNA for the CDR3 is TGCGCCAGCAGCTTGGCCGTCACAGGGGGTGAAGCTTTCTTT.

The chain employs TRBV7-9 and TRBJ1-4; D call uncertain. Trimming removed 6 bases from V and 5 bases from J, with 10 bases in between. This CDR3 contains 13 residues. Germline CDR1 is SEHNR and CDR2 is FQNEAQ (reference sequence). The CDR3 loop reads CASREKGNEKLFF. The CDR3 nucleotides are TGTGCCAGCAGGGAGAAAGGCAATGAAAAACTGTTTTTT.

V and J are TRBV10-1 and TRBJ2-3, with D maybe TRBD2 (6 bases). Trimming left V 4 bases short and J 5 bases short, with 10 bases between. There are 13 residues in the CDR3. Germline-derived CDR1 and CDR2 are WNHNN and SYGVQD (reference sequence). CDR3 region: CASSGLGEDTQYF. CDR3 bases: TGCGCCAGCAGTGGACTAGGGGAAGATACGCAGTATTTT.

The chain has TRBV7-9 and TRBJ1-6; possible D gene TRBD1, 6 bases. This CDR3 contains 14 residues. Germline lookup yields CDR1 SEHNR and CDR2 FQNEAQ (reference sequence). V was clipped by 1 base and J by 9 bases, with 10 bases between them. The CDR3 region is CASSLGSGVSPLHF. The CDR3 nucleotides are TGTGCCAGCAGCTTAGGGTCAGGGGTTTCACCCCTCCACTTT. Using reference TRBV7-9 and TRBJ1-6 for the parts outside the CDR3, the full variable domain is DTGVSQNPRHKITKRGQNVTFRCDPISEHNRLYWYRQTLGQGPEFLTYFQNEAQLEKSRLLSDRFSAERPKGSFSTLEIQRTEQGDSAMYLCASSLGSGVSPLHFGNGTRLTVT.

This clone showed up just once. The chain carries TRBV5-1 and TRBJ2-1; possibly TRBD1 for D (5 bases). CDR1 and CDR2 (germline): SGHRS, YFSETQ. CDR3 size: 14 residues. V lost 4 bases to trimming and J lost 3 bases, with 11 bases between them. Here the CDR3 reads CASSPGQDYNEQFF. The CDR3 DNA reads as TGCGCCAGCAGCCCCGGACAAGACTACAATGAGCAGTTCTTC.

This clone has a handful of counts. This chain joins TRBV6-5 and TRBJ2-2; D not resolved. The CDR3 covers 14 residues. Germline CDR1 is MNHEY and CDR2 is SVGAGI. The V gene lost 0 bases and the J gene lost 4 bases, with 6 bases spanning the gap. The CDR3 reads CASSYSRITGELFF. The CDR3 nucleotides read TGTGCCAGCAGTTACTCGAGGATCACCGGGGAGCTGTTTTTT.

This chain connects TRBV28 to TRBJ2-1, with 9 bases that match TRBD2. The CDR3 covers 17 residues. Germline CDR1 reads MDHEN; CDR2 reads SYDVKM. V dropped 4 bases and J dropped 5; count of bases not matched to a gene: 12. The CDR3 sequence is CASSSPSAGGRHNEQFF. The DNA of the CDR3 is TGTGCCAGCAGTTCCCCCTCAGCGGGAGGTCGGCACAATGAGCAGTTCTTC.

The CDR3 DNA sequence: TGTGCCAGCAGCCGGGGGACACGCCAAAGTACCTTC. This translates into CASSRGTRQSTF. The J gene is TRBJ1-2, the V gene TRBV14, with TRBD1 as a possible D gene (6 bases). Germline CDR1 SGHDN, CDR2 FVKESK. The CDR3 has 12 residues. V lost 4 bases and J lost 14, with 17 bases in between.

This clone was seen just once. The chain uses TRBV5-4 and TRBJ2-7; a weak D match, TRBD2 (6 bases). With 4 bases removed from V and 5 bases from J, the gap between germline ends came to 19 bases. The CDR3 is 15 residues long. Germline V gene lookup returns CDR1 SGHNT and CDR2 YYREEE (reference sequence). For the CDR3, the DNA is TGTGCCAGCAGCGAAGGAGCCCAGGGAGGCAACGAGCAGTACTTC. Protein product: CASSEGAQGGNEQYF.

This chain uses TRBV5-1 with TRBJ2-2; 10 nucleotides align to TRBD1. The J segment lost 4 bases and the V segment lost 0 bases, leaving 3 bases of the junction unmatched. The V gene's germline CDR1 is SGHRS and CDR2 YFSETQ. There are 16 residues in the CDR3. DNA for the CDR3: TGCGCCAGCAGCTTGGCCGGGACAGGGGCCACCGGGGAGCTGTTTTTT. Protein: CASSLAGTGATGELFF. Full variable domain (remainder filled in from reference TRBV5-1 and TRBJ2-2): KAGVTQTPRYLIKTRGQQVTLSCSPISGHRSVSWYQQTPGQGLQFLFEYFSETQRNKGNFPGRFSGRQFSNSRSEMNVSTLELGDSALYLCASSLAGTGATGELFFGEGSRLTVL.

The chain is built from TRBV29-1 and TRBJ2-7, with a weak D call TRBD1 (6 bases). CDR1 and CDR2 from the germline V gene are SQVTM and ANQGSEA. Trimming took 3 bases from V and 3 from J, leaving 15 bases between them. The CDR3 extends over 14 amino acids. The CDR3: CSVDGVGASYEQYF. The CDR3 DNA reads TGCAGCGTTGACGGGGTGGGGGCCAGCTACGAGCAGTACTTC.

This sequence joins TRBV7-3 and TRBJ1-2; possible D gene TRBD1, 5 bases. The V and J ends lost 3 bases and 4 bases respectively, with 9 bases between them. From germline, CDR1 is SGHTA and CDR2 FQGTGA. CDR3 length: 13 amino acids. CDR3 nucleotides: TGTGCCAGCAGCTTCGACAGAAGCTATGGCTACACCTTC. Its translation is CASSFDRSYGYTF.

The rearrangement links TRBV19 to TRBJ2-7, with D maybe TRBD1 (6 bases). V was shortened by 8 bases and J by 6 bases, with 20 bases between the two germline ends. The length of the CDR3 is 14 residues. Germline values: CDR1 LNHDA, CDR2 SQIVND (reference sequence). In DNA form, the CDR3 reads TGTGCCAGTTCGGCAGGGGCAATTGGGGGCGAGCAGTACTTC. Its protein product is CASSAGAIGGEQYF.

This clone was seen just once. The chain combines TRBV28 with TRBJ1-1; D is unresolved. Germline values: CDR1 MDHEN, CDR2 SYDVKM. This CDR3 is built from 13 residues. Trimming cost V 3 bases and J 1 base, with 6 bases left between them. The DNA of the CDR3 is TGTGCCAGCAGTTTTTCGGGGAACACTGAAGCTTTCTTT. As protein: CASSFSGNTEAFF. Full variable domain (outside the CDR3, taken from reference TRBV28 and TRBJ1-1): DVKVTQSSRYLVKRTGEKVFLECVQDMDHENMFWYRQDPGLGLRLIYFSYDVKMKEKGDIPEGYSVSREKKERFSLILESASTNQTSMYLCASSFSGNTEAFFGQGTRLTVV.

This chain uses TRBV7-9 with TRBJ2-7, with 7 bases lining up with TRBD1. This CDR3 contains 14 residues. CDR1 is SEHNR and CDR2 is FQNEAQ in the germline V gene (reference sequence). V was clipped by 6 bases and J by 1 base; unmatched bases: 6. CDR3: CASSSRQGSYEQYF. The CDR3, as DNA: TGTGCCAGCAGTTCAAGACAGGGATCCTACGAGCAGTACTTC. Looking up the rest from reference TRBV7-9 and TRBJ2-7 gives the full variable domain: DTGVSQNPRHKITKRGQNVTFRCDPISEHNRLYWYRQTLGQGPEFLTYFQNEAQLEKSRLLSDRFSAERPKGSFSTLEIQRTEQGDSAMYLCASSSRQGSYEQYFGPGTRLTVT.

This chain links TRBV30 with TRBJ2-5; 11 bases align to TRBD2. CDR1 is GTSNPN and CDR2 is SVGIG in the germline V gene (reference sequence). V dropped 4 bases and J dropped 4; count of bases not matched to a gene: 5. The CDR3 has 14 amino acids. The CDR3 region is CAWTAGLAAETQYF. Here the CDR3 DNA reads TGTGCCTGGACCGCGGGACTAGCGGCAGAGACCCAGTACTTC.

The chain couples TRBV9 to TRBJ2-1; weak D call: TRBD2 (6 bases). The CDR3 loop spans 15 amino acids. Trimming stripped 8 bases from V and 6 bases from J, with 21 bases between. In germline, CDR1 is SGDLS, CDR2 YYNGEE. The CDR3 protein is CARRGPPGVPNEQFF. CDR3 in DNA: TGTGCCAGAAGAGGCCCTCCGGGAGTCCCCAATGAGCAGTTCTTC.